The clone carrying this TCR beta chain was counted between two and nine times. Antigen: not known. RNA transcripts served as the template for amplifying TCR beta CDR3 regions. The HTBI set primed first-round TCR CDR3 RT-PCR. TCRdb ran MiXCR on the multiplex PCR reads and lists one entry per CDR3 protein. The repertoire holds roughly 750,000 distinct CDR3 sequences, with around 17% as singletons. The data stem from a study of T cells in Graves' hyperthyroidism and ophthalmopathy. Overall study results and limits: Model output signaled ophthalmopathy a median approximately 6 months ahead of onset. Researchers found most expanded thyroid clonotypes above 0.001 in blood as well.

Patients aged 18 to 65 had newly diagnosed hyperthyroidism lasting under 2 months. Sequencing used blood. The TCR was taken from a man younger than 30 with Graves' hyperthyroidism.

The CDR3: CATSRDRDKEKLFF. In DNA form, the CDR3 reads TGTGCCACCAGCAGAGATCGGGACAAGGAAAAACTGTTTTTT. The V call is TRBV15, the J call TRBJ1-4, with D perhaps TRBD1 (6 bases). V shed 0 bases and J shed 8 bases, with 10 bases lying between them. The CDR3 spans 14 residues. The V gene's germline CDR1 is LNHNV and CDR2 YYDKDF (reference sequence). The complete variable domain, with remaining parts taken from reference TRBV15 and TRBJ1-4, reads DAMVIQNPRYQVTQFGKPVTLSCSQTLNHNVMYWYQQKSSQAPKLLFHYYDKDFNNEADTPDNFQSRRPNTSFCFLDIRSPGLGDTAMYLCATSRDRDKEKLFFGSGTQLSVL.